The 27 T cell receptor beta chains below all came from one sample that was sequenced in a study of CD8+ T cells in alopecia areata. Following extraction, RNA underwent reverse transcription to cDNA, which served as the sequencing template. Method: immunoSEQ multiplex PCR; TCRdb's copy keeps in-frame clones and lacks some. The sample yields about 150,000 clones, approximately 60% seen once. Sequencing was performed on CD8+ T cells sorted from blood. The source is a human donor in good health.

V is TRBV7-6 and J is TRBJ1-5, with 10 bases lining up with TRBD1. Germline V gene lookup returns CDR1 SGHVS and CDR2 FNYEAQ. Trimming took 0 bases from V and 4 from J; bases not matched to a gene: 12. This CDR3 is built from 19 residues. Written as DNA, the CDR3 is TGTGCCAGCAGCTTAGCACCGGGACAGGGGACGGGGTTTAATCAGCCCCAGCATTTT. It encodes CASSLAPGQGTGFNQPQHF.

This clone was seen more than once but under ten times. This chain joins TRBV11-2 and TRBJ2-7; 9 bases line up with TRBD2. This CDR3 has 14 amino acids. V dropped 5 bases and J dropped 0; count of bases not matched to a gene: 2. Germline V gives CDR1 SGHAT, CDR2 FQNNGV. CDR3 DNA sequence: TGTGCCAGCAGCCCTAGCGGGATCTCCTACGAGCAGTACTTC. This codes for CASSPSGISYEQYF.

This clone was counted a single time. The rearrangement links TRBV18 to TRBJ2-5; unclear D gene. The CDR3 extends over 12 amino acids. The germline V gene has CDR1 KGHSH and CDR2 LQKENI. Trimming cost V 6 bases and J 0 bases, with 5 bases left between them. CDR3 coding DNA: TGTGCCAGCTCCCTGTACCAAGAGACCCAGTACTTC. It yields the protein CASSLYQETQYF.

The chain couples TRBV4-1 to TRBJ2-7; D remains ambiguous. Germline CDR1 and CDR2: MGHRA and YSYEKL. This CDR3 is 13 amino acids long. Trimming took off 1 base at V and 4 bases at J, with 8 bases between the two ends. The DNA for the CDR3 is TGCGCCAGCAGCCAAGTACACGCATACGAGCAGTACTTC. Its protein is CASSQVHAYEQYF.

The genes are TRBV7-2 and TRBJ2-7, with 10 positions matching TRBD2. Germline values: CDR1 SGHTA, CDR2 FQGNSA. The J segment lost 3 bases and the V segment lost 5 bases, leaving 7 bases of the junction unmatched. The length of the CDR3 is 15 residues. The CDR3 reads CASSPTRLAGYEQYF. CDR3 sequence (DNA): TGTGCCAGCAGCCCGACGAGACTAGCGGGCTACGAGCAGTACTTC.

The CDR3 nucleotides read TGTGCCAGCAGTTACTACCCAGATACGCAGTATTTT. Its protein is CASSYYPDTQYF. The chain uses TRBV6-6 and TRBJ2-3; no clear D. Deletions cut 1 base from V and 4 bases from J, with 3 bases between. The CDR3 loop spans 12 amino acids. CDR1 is MNHNY and CDR2 is SVGAGI in the germline V gene (reference sequence).

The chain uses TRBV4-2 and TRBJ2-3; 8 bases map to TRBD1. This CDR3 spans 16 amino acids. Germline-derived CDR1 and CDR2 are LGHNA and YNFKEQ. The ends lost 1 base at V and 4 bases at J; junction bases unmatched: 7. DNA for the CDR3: TGTGCCAGCAGCCAAGCCGAGACAGGGGTATCAGATACGCAGTATTTT. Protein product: CASSQAETGVSDTQYF.

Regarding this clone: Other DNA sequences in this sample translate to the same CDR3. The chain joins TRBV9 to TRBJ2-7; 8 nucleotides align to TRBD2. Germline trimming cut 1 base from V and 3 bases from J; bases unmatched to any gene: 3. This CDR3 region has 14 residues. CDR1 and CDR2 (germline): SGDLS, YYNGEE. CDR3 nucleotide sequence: TGTGCCAGCAGCGTAAGCGGGAGTGGCTACGAGCAGTACTTC. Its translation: CASSVSGSGYEQYF.

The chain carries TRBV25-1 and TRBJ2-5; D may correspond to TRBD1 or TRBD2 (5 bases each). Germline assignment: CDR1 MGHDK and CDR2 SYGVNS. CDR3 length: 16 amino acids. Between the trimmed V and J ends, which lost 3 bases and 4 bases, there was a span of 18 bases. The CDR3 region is CASSDPRGPGSETQYF. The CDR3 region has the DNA TGTGCCAGCAGTGATCCGAGAGGGCCAGGGTCAGAGACCCAGTACTTC.

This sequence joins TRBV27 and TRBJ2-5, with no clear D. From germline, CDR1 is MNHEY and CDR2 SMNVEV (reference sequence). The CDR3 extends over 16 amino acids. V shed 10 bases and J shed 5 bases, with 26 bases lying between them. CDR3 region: CANPAGHLPSVETQYF. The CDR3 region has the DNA TGTGCCAATCCAGCCGGGCACTTGCCGTCGGTGGAGACCCAGTACTTC.

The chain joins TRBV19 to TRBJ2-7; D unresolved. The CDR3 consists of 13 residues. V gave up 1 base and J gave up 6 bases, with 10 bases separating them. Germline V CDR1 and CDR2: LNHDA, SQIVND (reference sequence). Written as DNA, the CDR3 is TGTGCCAGTAGTATAGTAGACGACTCCGAGCAGTACTTC. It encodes CASSIVDDSEQYF.

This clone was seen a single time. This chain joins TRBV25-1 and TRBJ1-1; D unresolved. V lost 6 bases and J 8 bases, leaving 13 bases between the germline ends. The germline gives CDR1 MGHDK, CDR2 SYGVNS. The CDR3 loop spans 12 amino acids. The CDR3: CASSRSGREAFF. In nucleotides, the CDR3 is TGTGCCAGCAGCCGATCCGGGCGAGAAGCTTTCTTT.

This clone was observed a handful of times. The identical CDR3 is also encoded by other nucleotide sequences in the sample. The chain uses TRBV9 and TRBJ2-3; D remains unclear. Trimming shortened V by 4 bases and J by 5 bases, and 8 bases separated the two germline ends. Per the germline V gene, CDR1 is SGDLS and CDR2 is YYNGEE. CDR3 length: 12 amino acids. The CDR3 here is CASSPRKDTQYF. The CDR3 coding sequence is TGTGCCAGCAGCCCCCGTAAAGATACGCAGTATTTT.

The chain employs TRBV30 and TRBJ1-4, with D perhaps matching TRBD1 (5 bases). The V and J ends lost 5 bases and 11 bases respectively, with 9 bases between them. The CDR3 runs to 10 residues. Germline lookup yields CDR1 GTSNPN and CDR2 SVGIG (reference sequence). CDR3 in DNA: TGTGCCTGGGGGGCAGGTAAACTGTTTTTT. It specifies CAWGAGKLFF.

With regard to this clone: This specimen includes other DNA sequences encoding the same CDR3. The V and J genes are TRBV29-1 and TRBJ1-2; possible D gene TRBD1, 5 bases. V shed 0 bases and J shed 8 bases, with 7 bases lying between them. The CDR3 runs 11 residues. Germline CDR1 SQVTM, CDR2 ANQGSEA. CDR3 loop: CSVEDRDGYTF. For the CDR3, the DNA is TGCAGCGTTGAAGATCGGGACGGCTACACCTTC.

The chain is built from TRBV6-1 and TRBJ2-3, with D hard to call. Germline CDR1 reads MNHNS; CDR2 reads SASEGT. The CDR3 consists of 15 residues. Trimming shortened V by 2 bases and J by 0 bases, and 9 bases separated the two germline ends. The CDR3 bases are TGTGCCAGCAGTGAATGGTCAGCGAGCACAGATACGCAGTATTTT. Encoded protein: CASSEWSASTDTQYF.

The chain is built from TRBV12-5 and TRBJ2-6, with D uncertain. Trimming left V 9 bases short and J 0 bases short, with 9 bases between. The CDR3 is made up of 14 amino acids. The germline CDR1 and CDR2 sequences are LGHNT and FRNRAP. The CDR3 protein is CASQGSSGANVLTF. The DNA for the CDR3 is TGTGCTAGCCAAGGAAGCTCTGGGGCCAACGTCCTGACTTTC.

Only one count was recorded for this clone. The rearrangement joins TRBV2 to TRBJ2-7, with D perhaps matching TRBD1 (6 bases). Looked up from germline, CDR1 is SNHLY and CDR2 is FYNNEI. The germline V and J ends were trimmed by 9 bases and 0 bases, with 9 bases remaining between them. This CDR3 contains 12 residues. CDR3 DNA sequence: TGTGCCAGAGGGACAAACTCCTACGAGCAGTACTTC. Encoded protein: CARGTNSYEQYF.

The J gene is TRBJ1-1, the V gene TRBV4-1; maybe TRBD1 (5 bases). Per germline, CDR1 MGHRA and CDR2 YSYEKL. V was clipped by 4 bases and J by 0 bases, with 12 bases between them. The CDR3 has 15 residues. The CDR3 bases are TGCGCCAGCAGCCCCCTCGGCAGGGTGAACACTGAAGCTTTCTTT. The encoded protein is CASSPLGRVNTEAFF.

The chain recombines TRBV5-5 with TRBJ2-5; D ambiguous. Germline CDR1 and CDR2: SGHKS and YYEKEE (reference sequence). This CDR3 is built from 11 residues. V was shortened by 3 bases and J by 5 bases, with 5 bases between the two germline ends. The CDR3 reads CASSSQETQYF. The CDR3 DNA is TGTGCCAGCAGCTCCCAGGAGACCCAGTACTTC.

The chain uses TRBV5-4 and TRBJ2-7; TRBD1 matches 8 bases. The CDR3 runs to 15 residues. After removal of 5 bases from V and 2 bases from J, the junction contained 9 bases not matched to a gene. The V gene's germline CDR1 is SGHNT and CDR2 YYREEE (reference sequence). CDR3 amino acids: CASRAGTGITYEQYF. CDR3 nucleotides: TGTGCCAGCAGGGCCGGGACAGGAATTACCTACGAGCAGTACTTC.

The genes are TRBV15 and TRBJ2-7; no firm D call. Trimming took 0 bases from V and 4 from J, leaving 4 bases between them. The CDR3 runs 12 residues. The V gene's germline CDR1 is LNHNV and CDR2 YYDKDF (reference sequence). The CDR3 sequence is CATSRDKYEQYF. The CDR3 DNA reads TGTGCCACCAGCAGAGATAAGTACGAGCAGTACTTC. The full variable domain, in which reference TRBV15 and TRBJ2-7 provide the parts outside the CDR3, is DAMVIQNPRYQVTQFGKPVTLSCSQTLNHNVMYWYQQKSSQAPKLLFHYYDKDFNNEADTPDNFQSRRPNTSFCFLDIRSPGLGDTAMYLCATSRDKYEQYFGPGTRLTVT.

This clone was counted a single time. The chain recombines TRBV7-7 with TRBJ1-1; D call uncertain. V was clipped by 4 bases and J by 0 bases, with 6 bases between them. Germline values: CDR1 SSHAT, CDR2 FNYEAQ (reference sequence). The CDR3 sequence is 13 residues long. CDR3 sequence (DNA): TGTGCCAGCAGCTCGACACTGAACACTGAAGCTTTCTTT. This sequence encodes CASSSTLNTEAFF.

In nucleotides, the CDR3 is TGTGCCAGCAGTGAAGAGGGACCTGGGGCCAACGTCCTGACTTTC. Translated, it gives CASSEEGPGANVLTF. This chain joins TRBV2 and TRBJ2-6, with D possibly being TRBD1 or TRBD2 (5 bases each). The length of the CDR3 is 15 residues. V dropped 1 base and J dropped 2 bases, with 6 bases sitting between them. Looked up from germline, CDR1 is SNHLY and CDR2 is FYNNEI.

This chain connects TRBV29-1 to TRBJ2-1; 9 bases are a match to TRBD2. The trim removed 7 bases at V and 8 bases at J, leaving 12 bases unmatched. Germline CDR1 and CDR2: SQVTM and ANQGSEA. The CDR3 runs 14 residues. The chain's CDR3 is CSAILAGVGYEQFF. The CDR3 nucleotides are TGCAGCGCGATTTTAGCGGGAGTCGGGTATGAGCAGTTCTTC.

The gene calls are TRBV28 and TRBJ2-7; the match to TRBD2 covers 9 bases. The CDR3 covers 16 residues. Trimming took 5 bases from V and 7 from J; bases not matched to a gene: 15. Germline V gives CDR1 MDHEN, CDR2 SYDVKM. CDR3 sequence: CASSPPVVSGSYEQYF. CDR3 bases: TGTGCCAGCAGTCCCCCGGTTGTTAGCGGGAGTTATGAGCAGTACTTC.

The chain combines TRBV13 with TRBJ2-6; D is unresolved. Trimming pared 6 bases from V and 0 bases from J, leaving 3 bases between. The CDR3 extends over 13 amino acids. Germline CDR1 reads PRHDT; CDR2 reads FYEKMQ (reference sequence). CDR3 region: CASRVSGANVLTF. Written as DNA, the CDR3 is TGTGCCAGCAGGGTCTCTGGGGCCAACGTCCTGACTTTC. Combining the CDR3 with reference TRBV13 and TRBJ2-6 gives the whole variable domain AAGVIQSPRHLIKEKRETATLKCYPIPRHDTVYWYQQGPGQDPQFLISFYEKMQSDKGSIPDRFSAQQFSDYHSELNMSSLELGDSALYFCASRVSGANVLTFGAGSRLTVL.